This is a list of T cell receptor beta chains from one sample in a study of PD-1 blockade in classical Hodgkin lymphoma. Measured with immunoSEQ multiplex PCR; TCRdb has only the in-frame clones, and not every one. The sample consists of under 100,000 clones, over 80% of them appearing once. The source was peripheral blood mononuclear cells (PBMCs), collected at baseline. The receptors derive from a human donor with classical Hodgkin lymphoma. Both conserved end residues are part of each CDR3. A D gene is named only where the DNA matches it firmly.

d_gene	v_gene	CDR3aa
-	TRBV21-1	CGSRGQGLNTEAFF
TRBD2	TRBV18	CASSQLAGTDNEQFF
-	TRBV30	CAWEPSEGTDTQYF
-	TRBV4-2	CASSQLGQNEAFF
-	TRBV6-5	CATSQGYEQYF
TRBD1	TRBV7-9	CASSLTGDQPQHF
TRBD2	TRBV28	CASSLKGSGRSEEQYF
-	TRBV5-1	CASSLSLGPNTEAFF
TRBD1	TRBV7-8	CASSPLPDRVLPGELFF
TRBD2	TRBV5-8	CASSTGLGPSDTQYF
-	TRBV19	CASNPMVQPYGYTF
-	TRBV29-1	CSVEQGAYNEQFF
-	TRBV10-3	CAIRRDGTNTGELFF
-	TRBV15	CATSSGATDTQYF
TRBD1	TRBV19	CASSMVGGASGANVLTF
-	TRBV28	CASSSGLSYNEQFF
TRBD2	TRBV7-6	CASSFERDYNEQFF
-	TRBV7-3	CASSFGDRYTGELFF
TRBD2	TRBV5-1	CASSSGLVFHEQFF
TRBD1	TRBV7-2	CASSFAGQGNTEAFF
-	TRBV19	CASSILGVLTDTQYF
TRBD2	TRBV5-1	CASRSSGTSLTGELFF
-	TRBV30	CAGASSYEQYF
TRBD2	TRBV5-6	CASSWRRRGLVNTGELFF
TRBD2	TRBV5-1	CASSLKGLPLEQYF